This T cell receptor (beta chain) was obtained from a study of cytomegalovirus exposure and HLA in healthy donors. The CDR3 covers 14 residues. Germline V gene sequence: CDR1 SGHVS, CDR2 FQNEAQ. Trimming stripped 5 bases from V and 5 bases from J, with 15 bases between. PCR amplification relied on 60 Vbeta primers (plus 13 Jbeta primers). The method was immunoSEQ multiplex PCR; TCRdb's version includes in-frame clones alone and lacks a portion of them. This repertoire shows more than 150,000 clones, less than 80% found once; its top ten account for 1.5% to 2%. This chain joins TRBV7-8 and TRBJ1-2, with D tentatively TRBD1 (6 bases). Sequencing used PBMCs. The receptor comes from a young man in good health and CMV-seronegative. CDR3 DNA: TGTGCCAGCAGCCCCGGGACAACCTTGTATGGCTACACCTTC. This sequence encodes CASSPGTTLYGYTF.